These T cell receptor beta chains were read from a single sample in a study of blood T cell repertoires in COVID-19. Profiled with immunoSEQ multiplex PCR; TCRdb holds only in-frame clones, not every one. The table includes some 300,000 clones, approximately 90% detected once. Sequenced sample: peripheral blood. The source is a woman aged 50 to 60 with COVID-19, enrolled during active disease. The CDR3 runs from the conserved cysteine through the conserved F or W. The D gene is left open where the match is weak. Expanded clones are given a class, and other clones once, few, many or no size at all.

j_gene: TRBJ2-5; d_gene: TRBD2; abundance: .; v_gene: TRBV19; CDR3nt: TGTGCCAGTAATGAAAGGCGGGGGGGAGAGACCCAGTACTTC; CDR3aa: CASNERRGGETQYF
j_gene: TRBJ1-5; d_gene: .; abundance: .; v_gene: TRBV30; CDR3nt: TGTGCCTGGAGCCCCCAAAACGGGAATCAGCCCCAGCATTTT; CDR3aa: CAWSPQNGNQPQHF
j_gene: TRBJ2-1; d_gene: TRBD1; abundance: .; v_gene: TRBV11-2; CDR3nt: TGTGCCAGCAGCTTAGGGGACAGGGACGTGTACAATGAGCAGTTCTTC; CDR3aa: CASSLGDRDVYNEQFF
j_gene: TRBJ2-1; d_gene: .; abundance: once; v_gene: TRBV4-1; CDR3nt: TGCGCCAGCAGCCAAGACCCACGGGGTGGAAATGAGCAGTTCTTC; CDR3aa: CASSQDPRGGNEQFF
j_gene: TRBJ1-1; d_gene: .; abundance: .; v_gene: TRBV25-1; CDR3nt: TGTGCCAGCAGTGCGTCCGGTGAAGCTTTCTTT; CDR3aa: CASSASGEAFF
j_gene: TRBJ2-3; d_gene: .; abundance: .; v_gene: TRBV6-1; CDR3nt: TGTGCCAGCAGTGAATTACGTGGAGGATCTAGCACAGATACGCAGTATTTT; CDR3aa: CASSELRGGSSTDTQYF
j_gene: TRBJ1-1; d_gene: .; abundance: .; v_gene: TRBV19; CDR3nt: TGTGCCAGTAGTATAGGGGGCCGTATTAACACTGAAGCTTTCTTT; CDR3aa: CASSIGGRINTEAFF
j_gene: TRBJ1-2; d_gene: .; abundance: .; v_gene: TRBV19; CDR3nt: TGTGCCAGTAGTAGAGACAGATACTATGGCTACACCTTC; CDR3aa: CASSRDRYYGYTF
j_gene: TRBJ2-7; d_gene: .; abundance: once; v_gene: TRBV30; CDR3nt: TGTGCCGCACTATCCGAATACGAGCAGTACTTC; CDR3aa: CAALSEYEQYF
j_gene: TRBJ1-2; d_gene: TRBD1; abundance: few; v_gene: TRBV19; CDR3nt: TGTGCCAGTAGTATAGTCCAGGGGGCCAACTATGGCTACACCTTC; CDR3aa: CASSIVQGANYGYTF
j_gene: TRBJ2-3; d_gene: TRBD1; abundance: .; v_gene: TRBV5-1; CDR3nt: TGCGCCAGCAGCTCGACAGGGGGTACAGATACGCAGTATTTT; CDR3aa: CASSSTGGTDTQYF
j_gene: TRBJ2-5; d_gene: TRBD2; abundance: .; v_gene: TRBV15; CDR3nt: TGTGCCACCAGCAGAGGTCCAGCGGGAGGGAGAGAGACCCAGTACTTC; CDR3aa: CATSRGPAGGRETQYF
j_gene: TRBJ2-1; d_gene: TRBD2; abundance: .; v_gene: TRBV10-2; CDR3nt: TGCGCCAGCAGTGAGTCCCAACATAGCGGGCCAGCCCTCTACAATGAGCAGTTCTTC; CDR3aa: CASSESQHSGPALYNEQFF
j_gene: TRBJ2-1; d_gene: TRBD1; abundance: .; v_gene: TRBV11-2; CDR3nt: TGTGCCAGCAGCTATAGATTTTTACCCGGACAGGGGGGGTACAATGAGCAGTTCTTC; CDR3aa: CASSYRFLPGQGGYNEQFF
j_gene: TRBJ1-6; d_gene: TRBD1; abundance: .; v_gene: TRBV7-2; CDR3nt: TGTGCCAGCAGTTTGACAGGGGGGTACTATAATTCACCCCTCCACTTT; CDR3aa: CASSLTGGYYNSPLHF
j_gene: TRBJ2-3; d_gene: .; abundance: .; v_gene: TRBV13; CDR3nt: TGTGCCAGCAGCTTAGTGCCAGGCACAGATACGCAGTATTTT; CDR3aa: CASSLVPGTDTQYF
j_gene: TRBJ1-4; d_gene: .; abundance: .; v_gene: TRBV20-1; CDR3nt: TGCAGTGCTAGAAAGCGTGAAAAACTGTTTTTT; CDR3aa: CSARKREKLFF
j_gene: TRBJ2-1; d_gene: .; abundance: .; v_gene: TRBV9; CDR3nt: TGTGCCAGCAGCCCCGGAGGTTCAGGCTCTAGTGAGCAGTTCTTC; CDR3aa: CASSPGGSGSSEQFF
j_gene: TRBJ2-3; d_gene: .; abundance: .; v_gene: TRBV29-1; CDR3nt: TGCAGCGTTGAGAAAAGGGAGGGGGAGGGGGGCACAGATACGCAGTATTTT; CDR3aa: CSVEKREGEGGTDTQYF
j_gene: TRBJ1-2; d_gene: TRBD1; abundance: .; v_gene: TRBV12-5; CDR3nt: TGTGCTAGTGCCCCTGACAGGGGGCGTAAAAACTATGGCTACACCTTC; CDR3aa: CASAPDRGRKNYGYTF
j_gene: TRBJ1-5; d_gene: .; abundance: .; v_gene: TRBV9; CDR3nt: TGTGCCAGCAGCGTAGCCAACAATCAGCCCCAGCATTTT; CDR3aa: CASSVANNQPQHF
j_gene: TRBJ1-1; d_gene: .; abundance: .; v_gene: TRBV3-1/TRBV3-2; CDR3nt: TGTGCCAGCAGCCCTATGATGAACACTGAAGCTTTCTTT; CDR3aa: CASSPMMNTEAFF
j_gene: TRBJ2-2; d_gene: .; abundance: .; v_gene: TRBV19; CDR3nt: TGTGCCAGTAGTATAGAAGTGAGGGTATCCGGGGAGCTGTTTTTT; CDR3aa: CASSIEVRVSGELFF
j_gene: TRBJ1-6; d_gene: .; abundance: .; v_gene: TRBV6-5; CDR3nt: TGTGCCAGCAGTTACTCGCAGGGGCAAGCTTCACCCCTCCACTTT; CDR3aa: CASSYSQGQASPLHF
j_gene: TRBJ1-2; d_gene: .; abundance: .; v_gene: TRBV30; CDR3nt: TGTGCCTGGAGTAGTCTGAACAGACGCCTTAACTATGGCTACACCTTC; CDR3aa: CAWSSLNRRLNYGYTF
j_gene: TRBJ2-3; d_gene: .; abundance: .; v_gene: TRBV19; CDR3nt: TGTGCCAGTAGTATAGGCCAGGCCCGCACAGATACGCAGTATTTT; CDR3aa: CASSIGQARTDTQYF
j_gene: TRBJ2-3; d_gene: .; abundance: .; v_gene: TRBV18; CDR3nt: TGTGCCAGCTCACCTTTATTAGATACGCAGTATTTT; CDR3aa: CASSPLLDTQYF
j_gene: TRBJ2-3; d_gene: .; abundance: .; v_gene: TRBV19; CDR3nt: TGTGCCAGTAGTATGGAGGCCGTCAATACGCAGTATTTT; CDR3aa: CASSMEAVNTQYF
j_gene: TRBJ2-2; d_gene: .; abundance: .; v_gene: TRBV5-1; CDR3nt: TGCGCCAGCAGCTTGGGGCAGGCGGGGACCGGGGAGCTGTTTTTT; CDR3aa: CASSLGQAGTGELFF
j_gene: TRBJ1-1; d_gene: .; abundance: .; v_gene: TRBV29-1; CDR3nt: TGCAGCGTTGAAGATCCGCGGGGCCTGGGCACTGAAGCTTTCTTT; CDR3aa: CSVEDPRGLGTEAFF
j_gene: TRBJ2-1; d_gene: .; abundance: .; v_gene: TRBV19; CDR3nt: TGTGCCAGTAGTATAAGAAGGGGGACGGGTACAACCTACAATGAGCAGTTCTTC; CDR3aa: CASSIRRGTGTTYNEQFF
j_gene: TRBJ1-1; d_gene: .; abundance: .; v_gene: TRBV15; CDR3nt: TGTGCCACCAGCAGAGCCTGGGGGGGGCGGACTGAAGCTTTCTTT; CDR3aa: CATSRAWGGRTEAFF
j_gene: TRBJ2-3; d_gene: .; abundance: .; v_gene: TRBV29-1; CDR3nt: TGCAGCGTTCTAGCGCCGTTGGGGGATACGCAGTATTTT; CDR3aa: CSVLAPLGDTQYF
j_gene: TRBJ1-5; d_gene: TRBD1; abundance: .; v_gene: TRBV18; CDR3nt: TGTGCCAGCTCACCCGGGACAGGAAATCAGCCCCAGCATTTT; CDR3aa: CASSPGTGNQPQHF
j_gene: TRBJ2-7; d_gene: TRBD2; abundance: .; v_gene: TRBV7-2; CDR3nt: TGTGCCAGCAGCTTTGGGACTATCTCTTACGAGCAGTACTTC; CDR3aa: CASSFGTISYEQYF
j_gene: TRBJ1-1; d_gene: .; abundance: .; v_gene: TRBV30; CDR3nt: TGTGCCTGGAATGAACTTACTGAAGCTTTCTTT; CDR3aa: CAWNELTEAFF